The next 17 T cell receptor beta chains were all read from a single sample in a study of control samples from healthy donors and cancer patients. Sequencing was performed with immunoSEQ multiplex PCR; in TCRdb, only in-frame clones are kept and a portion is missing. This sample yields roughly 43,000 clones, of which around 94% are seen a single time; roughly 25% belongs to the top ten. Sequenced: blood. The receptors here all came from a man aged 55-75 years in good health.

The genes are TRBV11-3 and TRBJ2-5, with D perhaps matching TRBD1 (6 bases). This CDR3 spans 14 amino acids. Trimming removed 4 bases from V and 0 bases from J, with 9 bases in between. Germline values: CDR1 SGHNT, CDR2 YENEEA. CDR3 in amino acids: CASSSRTDQETQYF. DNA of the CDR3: TGTGCCAGCAGCTCCCGGACAGACCAAGAGACCCAGTACTTC.

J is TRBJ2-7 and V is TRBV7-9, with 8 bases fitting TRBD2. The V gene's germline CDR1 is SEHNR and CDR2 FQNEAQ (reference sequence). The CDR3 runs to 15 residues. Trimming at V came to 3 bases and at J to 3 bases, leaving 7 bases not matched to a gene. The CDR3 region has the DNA TGTGCCAGCAGCTTCGAACTAGCGGAATACTACGAGCAGTACTTC. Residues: CASSFELAEYYEQYF.

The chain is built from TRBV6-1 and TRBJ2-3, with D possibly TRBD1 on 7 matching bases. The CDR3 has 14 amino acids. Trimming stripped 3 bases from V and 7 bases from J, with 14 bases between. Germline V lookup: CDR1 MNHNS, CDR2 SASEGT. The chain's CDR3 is CASSESEGANTQYF. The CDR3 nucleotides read TGTGCCAGCAGTGAGTCGGAGGGGGCCAATACGCAGTATTTT.

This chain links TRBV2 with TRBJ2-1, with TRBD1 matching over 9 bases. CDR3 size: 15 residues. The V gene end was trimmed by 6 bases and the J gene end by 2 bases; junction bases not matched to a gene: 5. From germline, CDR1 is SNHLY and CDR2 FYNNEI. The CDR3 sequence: CASRRDRATYNEQFF. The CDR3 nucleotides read TGTGCCAGCAGGAGGGACAGGGCGACCTACAATGAGCAGTTCTTC.

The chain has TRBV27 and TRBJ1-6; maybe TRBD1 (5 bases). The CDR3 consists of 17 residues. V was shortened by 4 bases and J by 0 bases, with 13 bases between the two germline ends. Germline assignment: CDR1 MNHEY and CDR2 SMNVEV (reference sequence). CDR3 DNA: TGTGCCAGCAGTTCCCACAGGCAGAGCTCCTATAATTCACCCCTCCACTTT. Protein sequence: CASSSHRQSSYNSPLHF.

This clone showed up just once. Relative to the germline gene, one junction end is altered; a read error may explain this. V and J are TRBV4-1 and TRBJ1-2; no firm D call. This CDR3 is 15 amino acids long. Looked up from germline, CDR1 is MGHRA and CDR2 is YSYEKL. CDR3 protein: CASSQGREGYYGYTF. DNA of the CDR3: TGCGCCAGCAGCCAAGGAAGGGAGGGTTACTATGGTTACACCTTC.

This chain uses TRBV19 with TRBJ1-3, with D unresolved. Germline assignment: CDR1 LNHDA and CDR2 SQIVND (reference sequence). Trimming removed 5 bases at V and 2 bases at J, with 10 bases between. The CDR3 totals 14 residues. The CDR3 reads CASSQRRTGNTIYF. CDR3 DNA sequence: TGTGCCAGTAGTCAACGGAGGACTGGAAACACCATATATTTT.

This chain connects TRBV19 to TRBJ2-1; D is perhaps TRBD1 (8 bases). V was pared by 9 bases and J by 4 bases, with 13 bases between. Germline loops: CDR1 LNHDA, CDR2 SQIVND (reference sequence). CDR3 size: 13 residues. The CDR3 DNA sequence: TGTGCCAGCGCACAGGGGGGGTACAATGAGCAGTTCTTC. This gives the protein CASAQGGYNEQFF.

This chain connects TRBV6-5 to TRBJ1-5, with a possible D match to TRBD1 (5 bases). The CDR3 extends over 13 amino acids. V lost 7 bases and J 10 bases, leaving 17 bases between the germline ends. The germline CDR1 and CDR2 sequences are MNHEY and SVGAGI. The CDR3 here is CASMSRAGGPQHF. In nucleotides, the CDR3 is TGTGCCAGCATGAGCAGGGCCGGGGGACCCCAGCATTTT.

CDR3 bases: TGTGCCAGCAGCTTAGGAGGGGGTCAGCCCCAGCATTTT. Translated, it gives CASSLGGGQPQHF. The rearrangement uses TRBV11-3 and TRBJ1-5; D might be TRBD1 (6 bases). CDR1 is SGHNT, CDR2 YENEEA, per germline. V was pared by 1 base and J by 6 bases, with 7 bases between. This CDR3 is built from 13 residues. Full variable domain (missing parts from reference TRBV11-3 and TRBJ1-5): EAGVVQSPRYKIIEKKQPVAFWCNPISGHNTLYWYLQNLGQGPELLIRYENEEAVDDSQLPKDRFSAERLKGVDSTLKIQPAELGDSAVYLCASSLGGGQPQHFGDGTRLSIL.

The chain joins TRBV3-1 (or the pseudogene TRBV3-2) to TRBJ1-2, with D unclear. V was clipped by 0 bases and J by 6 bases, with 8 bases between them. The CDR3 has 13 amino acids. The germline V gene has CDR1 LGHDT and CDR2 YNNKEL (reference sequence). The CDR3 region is CASSQEYGNGYTF. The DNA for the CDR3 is TGTGCCAGCAGCCAAGAATATGGGAATGGCTACACCTTC.

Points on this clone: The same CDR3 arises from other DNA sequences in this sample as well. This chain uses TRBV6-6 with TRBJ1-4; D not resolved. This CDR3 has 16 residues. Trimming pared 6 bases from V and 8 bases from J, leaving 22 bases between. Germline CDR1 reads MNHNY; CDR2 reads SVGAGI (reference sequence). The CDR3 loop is CASRPPSDIRGEKLFF. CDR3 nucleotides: TGTGCCAGCAGACCTCCATCCGACATACGAGGAGAAAAACTGTTTTTT.

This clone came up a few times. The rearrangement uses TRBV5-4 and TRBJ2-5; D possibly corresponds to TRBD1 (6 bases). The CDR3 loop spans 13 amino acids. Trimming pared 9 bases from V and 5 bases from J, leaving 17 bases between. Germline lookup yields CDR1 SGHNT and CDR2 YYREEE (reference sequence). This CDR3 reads CATNRENTETQYF. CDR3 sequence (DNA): TGTGCCACCAACAGGGAGAACACGGAGACCCAGTACTTC.

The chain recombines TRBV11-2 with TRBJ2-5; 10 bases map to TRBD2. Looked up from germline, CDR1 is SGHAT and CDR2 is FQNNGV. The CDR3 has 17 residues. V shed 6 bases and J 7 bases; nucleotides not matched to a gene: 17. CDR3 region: CASRHIGVAGGIGTQYF. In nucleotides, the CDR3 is TGTGCCAGCAGACACATTGGGGTAGCGGGAGGAATCGGGACCCAGTACTTC.

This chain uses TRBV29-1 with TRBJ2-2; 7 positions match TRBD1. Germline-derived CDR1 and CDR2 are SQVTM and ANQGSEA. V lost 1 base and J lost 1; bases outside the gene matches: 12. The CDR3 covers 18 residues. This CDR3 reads CSVEGGIWGQQNTGELFF. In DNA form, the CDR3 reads TGCAGCGTTGAAGGGGGGATTTGGGGACAGCAGAACACCGGGGAGCTGTTTTTT.

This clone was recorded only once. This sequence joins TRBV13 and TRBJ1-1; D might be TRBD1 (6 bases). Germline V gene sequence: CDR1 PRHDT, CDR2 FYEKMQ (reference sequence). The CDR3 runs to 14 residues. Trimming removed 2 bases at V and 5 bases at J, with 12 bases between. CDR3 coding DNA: TGTGCCAGCAGCTTAACAGGGCCACGGACTGAAGCTTTCTTT. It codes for CASSLTGPRTEAFF.

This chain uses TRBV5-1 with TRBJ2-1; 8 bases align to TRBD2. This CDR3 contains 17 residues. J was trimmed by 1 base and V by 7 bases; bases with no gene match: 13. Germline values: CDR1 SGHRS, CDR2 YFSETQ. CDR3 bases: TGCGCCAGCGGTCGGACGGGAGGGACGATTTCCTACAATGAGCAGTTCTTC. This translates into CASGRTGGTISYNEQFF.